The entry below describes one T cell receptor beta chain. No antigen is known for it. The data derive from a study of blood T cells in healthy people across ages. Notes on the study in general: Correlation between TCR beta diversity and naive T cell percentage was strong.

Germline V gene sequence: CDR1 MDHEN, CDR2 SYDVKM. This CDR3 spans 13 amino acids. Between the trimmed V and J ends, which lost 4 bases and 8 bases, there was a span of 11 bases. Together with a sample-barcoded 5' primer, a J-beta primer mix was included in a second PCR lasting about 6 to 11 cycles. TCRdb ran MiXCR on the 5' RACE reads and lists one entry per CDR3 protein. The table shows around 780,000 distinct CDR3 sequences, with 25% to 30% occurring only once. This sample also appeared in a second study, on T cells of mothers and their children. From that second work: Three healthy Caucasian mothers and their six children were the donors.

The material sequenced was blood. The chain links TRBV28 to TRBJ1-4; D is undetermined. The sequence was collected from a boy between 10 and 17 years old in good health. CDR3 sequence: CASSYRVGEKLFF. For the CDR3, the DNA is TGTGCCAGCAGTTACCGGGTAGGGGAAAAACTGTTTTTT.